The sequence of this T cell receptor beta chain was determined in a study of T-cell memory formation after mild COVID-19. The study, taken as a whole, reports: In pre-infection memory, a portion of responding clones appeared, which suggested that cross-reactive memory joined.

This clonotype has just a few counts. The antigen is not known. The CDR3 length is 15 residues. Trimming at V came to 5 bases and at J to 12 bases, leaving 12 bases not matched to a gene. TCRdb redid the calling of the 5' RACE reads with MiXCR, one entry per CDR3 protein. The sample lists about 50,000 distinct CDR3 sequences; over 6.5% were seen once. Sequenced: PBMCs or a T cell subset sorted from them (not recorded which). This TCR derives from a man aged 18 to 30 who had mild COVID-19 (a few samples of this study predate the infection). Cell type and time point are not known. This sequence joins TRBV12-3 or TRBV12-4 and TRBJ2-1, with 11 bases that match TRBD1. The CDR3 DNA reads as TGTGCCAGCAGTCTCAGGACAGGGGGCGCAGGCTGGCAGTTCTTC. This gives the protein CASSLRTGGAGWQFF.